The rows below give T cell receptor beta chains drawn from one sample of a study of spatial heterogeneity in lung cancer. TCRdb processed the 5' RACE reads anew with MiXCR; each CDR3 protein has one entry. The sample lists 24,000 or so distinct CDR3 sequences; less than 3.5% were seen once. The starting material was PBMCs, obtained at surgery. The receptors were gathered from a female donor with early-stage non-small cell lung cancer. The CDR3 runs from the conserved cysteine through the conserved F or W. The D gene is left open where the match is weak. Size is stated for part of the rows, as once, few or many counts, or as a class when the clone is expanded.

d_gene	v_gene	abundance	j_gene	CDR3nt	CDR3aa
.	TRBV10-1	many	TRBJ2-1	TGCGCCAGCAGTGAAGGCGGGTCCGGCTCCTACAATGAGCAGTTCTTC	CASSEGGSGSYNEQFF
.	TRBV27	many	TRBJ2-2	TGTGCCAGCACCCAAGGACCCCCGGTAACGGGCACCGGGGAGCTGTTTTTT	CASTQGPPVTGTGELFF
TRBD2	TRBV20-1	.	TRBJ2-5	TGCAGTGCTAGAGATGGGAGGGAGGCCGCGAAGACCCAGTACTTC	CSARDGREAAKTQYF
TRBD2	TRBV27	.	TRBJ2-7	TGTGCCAGCAGTTCTAGATGGACTAGCGGGAGTGTCTACGAGCAGTACTTC	CASSSRWTSGSVYEQYF
.	TRBV21-1	many	TRBJ1-5	TGTGCCAGCAGCAAAGAAAAGAATCAGCCCCAGCATTTT	CASSKEKNQPQHF
TRBD1	TRBV6-1	.	TRBJ1-2	TGTGCCAGCTCCATATCAACAGGGGATGGCTACACCTTC	CASSISTGDGYTF
.	TRBV27	many	TRBJ2-2	TGTGCCAGCAGTCCCAACAGGAACTCCGGGGAGCTGTTTTTT	CASSPNRNSGELFF
.	TRBV24-1	many	TRBJ2-7	TGTGCCACCATCCTCGGAGCCTACGAGCAGTACTTC	CATILGAYEQYF
.	TRBV4-1	many	TRBJ1-1	TGCGCCAGCAAATATAGTAGGCAGGGACTTTGGACTGAAGCTTTCTTT	CASKYSRQGLWTEAFF
.	TRBV7-9	many	TRBJ1-5	TGTGCCAGCAGCAAAGAAAATCAGCCCCAGCATTTT	CASSKENQPQHF
TRBD2	TRBV12-3/TRBV12-4	many	TRBJ2-1	TGTGCCAGCAGCGAAGCTAGCGGGAGGAACAATGAGCAGTTCTTC	CASSEASGRNNEQFF
TRBD1	TRBV6-1	many	TRBJ1-1	TGTGCCAGCGGCAACAGGGGGGGCACTGAAGCTTTCTTT	CASGNRGGTEAFF
.	TRBV30	many	TRBJ2-1	TGTGCCTGGAGAGTCTCCCCAGATGAGCAGTTCTTC	CAWRVSPDEQFF
.	TRBV11-2	many	TRBJ2-1	TGTGCCAGCAGCTTAGATATCCGAAATGAGCAGTTCTTC	CASSLDIRNEQFF
TRBD1	TRBV20-1	many	TRBJ2-2	TGCAGTGCCAAGACAGGGGGCGAAACCGGGGAGCTGTTTTTT	CSAKTGGETGELFF